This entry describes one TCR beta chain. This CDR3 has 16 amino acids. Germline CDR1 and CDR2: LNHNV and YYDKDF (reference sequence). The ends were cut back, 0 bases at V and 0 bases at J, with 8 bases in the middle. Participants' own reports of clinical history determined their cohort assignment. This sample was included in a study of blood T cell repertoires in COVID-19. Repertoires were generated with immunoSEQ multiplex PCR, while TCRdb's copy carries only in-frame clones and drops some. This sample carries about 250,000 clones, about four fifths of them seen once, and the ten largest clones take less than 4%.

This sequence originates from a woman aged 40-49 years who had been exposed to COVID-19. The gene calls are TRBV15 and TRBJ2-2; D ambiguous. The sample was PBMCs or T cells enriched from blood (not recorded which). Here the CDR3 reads CATSREARPNTGELFF. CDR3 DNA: TGTGCCACCAGCAGAGAGGCGCGGCCGAACACCGGGGAGCTGTTTTTT. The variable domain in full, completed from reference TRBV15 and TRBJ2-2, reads DAMVIQNPRYQVTQFGKPVTLSCSQTLNHNVMYWYQQKSSQAPKLLFHYYDKDFNNEADTPDNFQSRRPNTSFCFLDIRSPGLGDTAMYLCATSREARPNTGELFFGEGSRLTVL.